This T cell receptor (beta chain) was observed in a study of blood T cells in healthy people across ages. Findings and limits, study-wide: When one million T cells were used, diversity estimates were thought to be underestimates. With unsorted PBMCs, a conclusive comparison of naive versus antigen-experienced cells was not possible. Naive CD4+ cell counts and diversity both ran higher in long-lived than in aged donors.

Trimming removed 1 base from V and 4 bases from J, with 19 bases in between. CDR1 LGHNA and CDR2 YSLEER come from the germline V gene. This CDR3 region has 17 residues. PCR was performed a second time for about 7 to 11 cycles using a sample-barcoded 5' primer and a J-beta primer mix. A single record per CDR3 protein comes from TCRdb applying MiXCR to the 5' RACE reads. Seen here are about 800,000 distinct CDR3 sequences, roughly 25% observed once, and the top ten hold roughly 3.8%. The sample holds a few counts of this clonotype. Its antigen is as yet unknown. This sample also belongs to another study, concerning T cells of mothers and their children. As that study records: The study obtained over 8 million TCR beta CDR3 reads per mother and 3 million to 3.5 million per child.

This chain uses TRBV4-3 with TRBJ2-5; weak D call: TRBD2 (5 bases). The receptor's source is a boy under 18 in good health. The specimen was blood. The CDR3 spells CASSQGRRRAAGETQYF. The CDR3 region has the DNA TGCGCCAGCAGCCAAGGGAGGCGAAGGGCTGCGGGAGAGACCCAGTACTTC.